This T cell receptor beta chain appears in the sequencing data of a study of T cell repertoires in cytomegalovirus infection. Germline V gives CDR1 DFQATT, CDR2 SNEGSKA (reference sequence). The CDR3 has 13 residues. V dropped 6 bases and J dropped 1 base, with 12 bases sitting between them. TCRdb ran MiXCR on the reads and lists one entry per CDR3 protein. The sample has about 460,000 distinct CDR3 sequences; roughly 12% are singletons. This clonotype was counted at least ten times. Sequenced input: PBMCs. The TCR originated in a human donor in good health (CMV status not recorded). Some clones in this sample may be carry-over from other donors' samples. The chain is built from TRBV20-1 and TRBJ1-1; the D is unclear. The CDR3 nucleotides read TGCAGTGCCCCTCGTGGAGAGAACACTGAAGCTTTCTTT. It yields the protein CSAPRGENTEAFF.